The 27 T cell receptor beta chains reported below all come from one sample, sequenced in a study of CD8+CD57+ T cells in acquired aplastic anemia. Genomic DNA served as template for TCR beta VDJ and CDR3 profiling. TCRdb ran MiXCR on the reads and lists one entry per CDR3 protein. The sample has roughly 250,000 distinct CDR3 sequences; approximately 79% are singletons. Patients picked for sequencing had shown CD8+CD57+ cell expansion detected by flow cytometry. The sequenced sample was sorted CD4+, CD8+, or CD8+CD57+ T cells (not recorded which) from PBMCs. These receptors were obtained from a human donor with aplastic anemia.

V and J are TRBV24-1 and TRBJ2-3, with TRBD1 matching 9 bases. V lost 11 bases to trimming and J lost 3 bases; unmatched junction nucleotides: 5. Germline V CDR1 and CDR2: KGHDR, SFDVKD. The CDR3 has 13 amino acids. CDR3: CASRDRETDTQYF. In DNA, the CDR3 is TGTGCCAGCAGGGACAGGGAAACAGATACGCAGTATTTT.

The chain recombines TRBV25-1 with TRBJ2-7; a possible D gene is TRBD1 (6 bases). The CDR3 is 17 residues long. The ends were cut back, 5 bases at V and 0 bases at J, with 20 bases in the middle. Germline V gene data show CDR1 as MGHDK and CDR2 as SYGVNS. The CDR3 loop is CASSFLTGEDISYEQYF. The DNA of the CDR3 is TGTGCCAGCAGTTTCCTGACAGGAGAAGATATCTCCTACGAGCAGTACTTC.

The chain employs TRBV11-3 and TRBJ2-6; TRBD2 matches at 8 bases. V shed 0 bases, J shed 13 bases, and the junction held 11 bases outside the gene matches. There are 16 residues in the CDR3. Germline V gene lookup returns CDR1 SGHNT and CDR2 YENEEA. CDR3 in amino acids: CASSLDTGGSTEVLTF. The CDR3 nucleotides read TGTGCCAGCAGCTTAGATACGGGAGGGAGCACCGAAGTCCTGACTTTC.

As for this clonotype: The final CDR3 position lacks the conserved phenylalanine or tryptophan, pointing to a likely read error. The CDR3 sequence is CASSLAVGETQYV. The CDR3 DNA follows: TGTGCCAGCAGCTTAGCAGTTGGAGAGACCCAGTACGTC. J is TRBJ2-5 and V is TRBV7-6; D remains ambiguous. Trimming removed 0 bases at V and 4 bases at J, with 6 bases between. Germline V CDR1 and CDR2: SGHVS, FNYEAQ. This CDR3 contains 13 residues.

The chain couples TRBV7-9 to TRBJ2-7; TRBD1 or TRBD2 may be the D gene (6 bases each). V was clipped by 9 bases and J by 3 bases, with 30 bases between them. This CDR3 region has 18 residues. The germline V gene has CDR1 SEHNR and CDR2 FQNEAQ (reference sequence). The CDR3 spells CASSIPRGDIEQFYEQYV. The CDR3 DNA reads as TGTGCCAGTAGTATTCCTCGCGGGGACATTGAGCAGTTCTACGAGCAGTACGTC.

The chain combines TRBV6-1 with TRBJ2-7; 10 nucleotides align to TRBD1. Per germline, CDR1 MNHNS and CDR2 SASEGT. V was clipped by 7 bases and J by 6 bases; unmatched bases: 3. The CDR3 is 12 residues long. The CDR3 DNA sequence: TGTGCCAGCACCGGGACAGGGGCCGAGCAGTACTTC. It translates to CASTGTGAEQYF.

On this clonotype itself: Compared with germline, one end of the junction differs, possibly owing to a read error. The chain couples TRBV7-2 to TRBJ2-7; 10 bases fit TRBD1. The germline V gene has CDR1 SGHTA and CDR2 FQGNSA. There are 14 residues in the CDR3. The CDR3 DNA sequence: TGTGCCAGCAGCCCGGGACAGGGGAACCAAGAGACCCAGTTC. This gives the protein CASSPGQGNQETQF.

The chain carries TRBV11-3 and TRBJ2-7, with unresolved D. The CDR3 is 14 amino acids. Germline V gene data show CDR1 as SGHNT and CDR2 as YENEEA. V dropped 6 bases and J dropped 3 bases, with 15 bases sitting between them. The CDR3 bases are TGTGCCAGCAGATCGGAAGAGCGTCACTACGAGCAGTACTTC. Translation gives CASRSEERHYEQYF.

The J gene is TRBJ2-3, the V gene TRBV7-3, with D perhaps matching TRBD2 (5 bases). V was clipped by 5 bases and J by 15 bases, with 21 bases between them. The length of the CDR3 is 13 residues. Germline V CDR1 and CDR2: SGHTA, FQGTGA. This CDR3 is CASSDAGTDYNYF. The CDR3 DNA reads TGTGCCAGCAGCGACGCGGGCACAGACTACAATTATTTT.

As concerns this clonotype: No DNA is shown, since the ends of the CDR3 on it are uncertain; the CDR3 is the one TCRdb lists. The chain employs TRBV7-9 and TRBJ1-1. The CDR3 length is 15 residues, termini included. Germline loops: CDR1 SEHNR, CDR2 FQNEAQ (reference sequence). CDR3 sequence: CASSADVTRYFGPFF.

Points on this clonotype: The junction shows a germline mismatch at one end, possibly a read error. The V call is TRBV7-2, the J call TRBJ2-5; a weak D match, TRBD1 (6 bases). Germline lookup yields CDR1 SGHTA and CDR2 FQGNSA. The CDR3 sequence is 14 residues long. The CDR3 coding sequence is TGTGCCAGCAGCTTAGTAGGCAGGGAAGGGGACACGCACTTC. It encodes CASSLVGREGDTHF.

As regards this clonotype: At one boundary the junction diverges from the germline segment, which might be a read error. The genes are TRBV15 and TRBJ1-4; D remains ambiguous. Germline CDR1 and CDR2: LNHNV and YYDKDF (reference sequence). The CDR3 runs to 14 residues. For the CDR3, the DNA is TGTGCCAGCAGCATAGTCACAACGCATGAAACCCTGTTTTTC. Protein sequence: CASSIVTTHETLFF.

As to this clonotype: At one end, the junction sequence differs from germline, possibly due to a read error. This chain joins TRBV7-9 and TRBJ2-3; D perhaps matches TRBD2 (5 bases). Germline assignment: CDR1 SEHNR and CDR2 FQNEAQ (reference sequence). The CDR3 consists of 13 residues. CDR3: CASSDGVADTRDF. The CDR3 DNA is TGTGCCAGCAGCGACGGGGTCGCAGACACCCGGGATTTT.

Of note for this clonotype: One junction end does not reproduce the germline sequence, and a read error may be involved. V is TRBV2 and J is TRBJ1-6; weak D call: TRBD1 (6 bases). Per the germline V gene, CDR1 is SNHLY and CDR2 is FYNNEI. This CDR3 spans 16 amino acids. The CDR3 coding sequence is TGCGCCAGCACCCGAGACAGGAGCTCCTATAATTCACCCCTCCGCTTT. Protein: CASTRDRSSYNSPLRF.

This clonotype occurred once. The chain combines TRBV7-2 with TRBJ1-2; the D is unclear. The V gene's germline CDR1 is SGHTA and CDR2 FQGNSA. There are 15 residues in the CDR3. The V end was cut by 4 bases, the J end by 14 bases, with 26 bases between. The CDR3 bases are TGTGCCAGCAGCTCAACTTCGGGGTCACCCTTTGGCTTTACCTTC. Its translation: CASSSTSGSPFGFTF.

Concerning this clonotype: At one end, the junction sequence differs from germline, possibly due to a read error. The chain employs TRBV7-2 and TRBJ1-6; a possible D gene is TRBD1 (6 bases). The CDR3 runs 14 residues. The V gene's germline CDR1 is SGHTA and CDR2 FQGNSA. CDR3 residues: CASSLDGGLSYVRF. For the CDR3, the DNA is TGTGCCAGCAGCTTAGACGGGGGGCTGTCATACGTCCGGTTT.

The CDR3 DNA reads as TGTGCCAGCAGCCTAAGACGGACAGGGCAGCATGACGTC. Protein sequence: CASSLRRTGQHDV. The chain has TRBV7-2 and TRBJ2-7; 8 bases are shared with TRBD1. CDR3 length: 13 amino acids. The germline V gene encodes CDR1 SGHTA and CDR2 FQGNSA.

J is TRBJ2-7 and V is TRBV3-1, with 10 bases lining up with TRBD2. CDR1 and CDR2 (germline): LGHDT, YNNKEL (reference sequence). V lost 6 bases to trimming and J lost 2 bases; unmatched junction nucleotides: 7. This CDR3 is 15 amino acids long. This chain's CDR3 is CASSQGLAYTYEQYF. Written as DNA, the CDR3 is TGTGCCAGCAGTCAGGGACTAGCGTATACCTACGAGCAGTACTTC.

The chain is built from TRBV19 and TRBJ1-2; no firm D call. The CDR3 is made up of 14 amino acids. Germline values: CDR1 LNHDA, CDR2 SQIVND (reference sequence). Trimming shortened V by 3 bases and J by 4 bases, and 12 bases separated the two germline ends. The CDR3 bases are TGTGCCAGTAGTATCGGAGGCCCGTTCTATGGCTACACCTTC. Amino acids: CASSIGGPFYGYTF.

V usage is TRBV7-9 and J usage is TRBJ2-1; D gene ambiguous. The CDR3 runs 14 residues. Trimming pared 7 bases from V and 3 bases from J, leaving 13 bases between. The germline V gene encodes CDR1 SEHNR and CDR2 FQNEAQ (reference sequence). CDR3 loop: CASNRPPNYNEQFF. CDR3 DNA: TGTGCCAGCAATCGACCACCCAACTACAATGAGCAGTTCTTC.

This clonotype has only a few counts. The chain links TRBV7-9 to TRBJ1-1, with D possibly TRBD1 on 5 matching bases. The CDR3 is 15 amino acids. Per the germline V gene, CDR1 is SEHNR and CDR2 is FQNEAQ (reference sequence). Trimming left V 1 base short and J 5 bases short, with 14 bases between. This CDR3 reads CASSLEGRADTEAFF. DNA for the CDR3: TGTGCCAGCAGCTTAGAGGGGAGAGCCGATACTGAAGCTTTCTTT.

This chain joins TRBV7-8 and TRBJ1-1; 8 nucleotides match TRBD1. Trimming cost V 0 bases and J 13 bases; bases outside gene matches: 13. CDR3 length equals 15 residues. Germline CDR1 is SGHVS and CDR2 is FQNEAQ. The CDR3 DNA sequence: TGTGCCAGCAGCTTAGCGGGGACAGGCGATACGCAGTATTTCTTT. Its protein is CASSLAGTGDTQYFF.

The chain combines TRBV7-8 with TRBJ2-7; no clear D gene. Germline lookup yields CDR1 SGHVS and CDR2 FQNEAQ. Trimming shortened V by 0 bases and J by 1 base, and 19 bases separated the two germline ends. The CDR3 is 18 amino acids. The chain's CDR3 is CASSLAPDAAALSYEQYV. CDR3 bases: TGTGCCAGCAGCTTAGCGCCAGACGCCGCAGCCCTTTCCTACGAGCAGTACGTC.

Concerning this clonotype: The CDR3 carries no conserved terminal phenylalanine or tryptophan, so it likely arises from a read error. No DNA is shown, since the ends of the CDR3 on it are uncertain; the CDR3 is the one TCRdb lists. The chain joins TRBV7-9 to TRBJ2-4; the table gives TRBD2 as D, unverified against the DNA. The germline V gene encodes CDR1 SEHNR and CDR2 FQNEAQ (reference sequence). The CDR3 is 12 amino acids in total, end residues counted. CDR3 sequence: CASGVAGNLQDY.

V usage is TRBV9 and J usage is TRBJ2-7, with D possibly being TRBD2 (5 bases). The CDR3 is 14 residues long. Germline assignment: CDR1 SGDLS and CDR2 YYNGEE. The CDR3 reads CASSVGVANVQPHV. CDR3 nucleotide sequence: TGTGCCAGCAGCGTCGGGGTCGCGAATGTTCAGCCCCACGTC.

In nucleotides, the CDR3 is TGCAGCGTTGAGACAGGGGGGCAGCCCCAGCATTTT. Translated, it gives CSVETGGQPQHF. The chain has TRBV29-1 and TRBJ1-5; TRBD1 aligns across 9 bases. The length of the CDR3 is 12 residues. CDR1 and CDR2 (germline): SQVTM, ANQGSEA. The V segment lost 3 bases and the J segment 7 bases; nucleotides outside the gene matches: 1.

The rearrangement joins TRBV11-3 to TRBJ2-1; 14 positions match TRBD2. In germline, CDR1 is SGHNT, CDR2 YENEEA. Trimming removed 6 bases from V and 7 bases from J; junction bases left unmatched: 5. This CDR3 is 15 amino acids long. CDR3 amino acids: CASSLRLAGGNEQFF. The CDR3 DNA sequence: TGTGCCAGCAGTTTAAGACTAGCGGGAGGGAATGAGCAGTTCTTC. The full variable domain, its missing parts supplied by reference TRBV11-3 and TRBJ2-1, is EAGVVQSPRYKIIEKKQPVAFWCNPISGHNTLYWYLQNLGQGPELLIRYENEEAVDDSQLPKDRFSAERLKGVDSTLKIQPAELGDSAVYLCASSLRLAGGNEQFFGPGTRLTVL.